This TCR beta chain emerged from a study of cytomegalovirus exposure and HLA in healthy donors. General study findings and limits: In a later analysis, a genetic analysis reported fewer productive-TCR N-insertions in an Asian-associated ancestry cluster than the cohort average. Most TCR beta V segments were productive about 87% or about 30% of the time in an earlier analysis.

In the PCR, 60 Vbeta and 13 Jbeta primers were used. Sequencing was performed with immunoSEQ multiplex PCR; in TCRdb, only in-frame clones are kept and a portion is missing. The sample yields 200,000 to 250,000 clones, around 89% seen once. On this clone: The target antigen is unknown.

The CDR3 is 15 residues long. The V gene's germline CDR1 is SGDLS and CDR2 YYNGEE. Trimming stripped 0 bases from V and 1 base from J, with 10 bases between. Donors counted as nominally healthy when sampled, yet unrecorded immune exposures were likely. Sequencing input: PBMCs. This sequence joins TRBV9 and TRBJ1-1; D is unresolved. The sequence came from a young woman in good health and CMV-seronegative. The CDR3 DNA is TGTGCCAGCAGCGTAGGCGTCAGGTCGAACACTGAAGCTTTCTTT. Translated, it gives CASSVGVRSNTEAFF.